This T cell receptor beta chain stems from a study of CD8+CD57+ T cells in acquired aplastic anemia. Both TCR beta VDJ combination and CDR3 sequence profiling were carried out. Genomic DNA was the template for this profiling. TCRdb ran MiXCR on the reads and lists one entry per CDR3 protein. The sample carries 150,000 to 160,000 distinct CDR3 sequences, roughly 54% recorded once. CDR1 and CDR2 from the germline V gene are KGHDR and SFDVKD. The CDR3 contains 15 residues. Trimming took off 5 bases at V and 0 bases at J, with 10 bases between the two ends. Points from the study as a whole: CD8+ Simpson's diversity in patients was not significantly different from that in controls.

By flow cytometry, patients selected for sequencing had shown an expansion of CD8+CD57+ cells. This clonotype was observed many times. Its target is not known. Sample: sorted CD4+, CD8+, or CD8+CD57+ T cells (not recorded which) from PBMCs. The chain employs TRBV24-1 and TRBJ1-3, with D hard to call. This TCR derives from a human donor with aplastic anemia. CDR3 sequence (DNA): TGTGCCACCAGTGTTGACGTATCCTCTGGAAACACCATATATTTT. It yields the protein CATSVDVSSGNTIYF.